The T cell receptor (beta chain) under discussion was sequenced for a study of cytomegalovirus exposure and HLA in healthy donors. Study-level information: Within the Caucasian-associated ancestry cluster were 65% to 85% of the 350 to 400 genotyped donors.

The PCR was carried out with 60 Vbeta primers and 13 Jbeta primers. The protocol was immunoSEQ multiplex PCR, while the TCRdb copy is restricted to in-frame clones and leaves out a portion. The repertoire has over 90,000 clones, 66% of them found once; the top ten carry under 3.5%. Germline-derived CDR1 and CDR2 are SGHTA and FQGNSA. The CDR3 runs to 14 residues. V gave up 3 bases and J gave up 5 bases, with 13 bases separating them. The source material was PBMCs. The source is a woman aged 45 to 65 in good health and CMV-seronegative. The rearrangement links TRBV7-2 to TRBJ1-2; a weak D match, TRBD1 (5 bases). CDR3 sequence reads: CASSFVPREYGYTF. The CDR3 DNA follows: TGTGCCAGCAGCTTTGTCCCCAGGGAATATGGCTACACCTTC.